The entry below describes one TCR beta chain. These data belong to a study of shared clonotypes between healthy human individuals. Overall study: CD4 naive and CD4 memory each took three plates per donor, while CD8 naive took two and CD8 memory one.

Produced via immunoSEQ multiplex PCR; TCRdb's table is partial and in-frame only. The profile covers over a million clones, with 78% appearing a single time and roughly 0.61% taken by the ten largest. Germline CDR1 SGHAT, CDR2 FQDESV (reference sequence). The CDR3 sequence is 16 residues long. V dropped 5 bases and J dropped 1 base, with 17 bases sitting between them. This chain uses TRBV11-1 with TRBJ1-1, with a tentative D call TRBD1 (6 bases). The sequence came from a man between 18 and 29 years old in good health. Some clones in this sample may be carry-over from other donors' samples. The sample was memory CD4+ T cells from PBMCs. Subset defined: CD45RA-negative fraction. The CDR3 is CASSPYLLGANTEAFF. CDR3 bases: TGTGCCAGCAGCCCCTATCTCCTGGGGGCGAACACTGAAGCTTTCTTT.